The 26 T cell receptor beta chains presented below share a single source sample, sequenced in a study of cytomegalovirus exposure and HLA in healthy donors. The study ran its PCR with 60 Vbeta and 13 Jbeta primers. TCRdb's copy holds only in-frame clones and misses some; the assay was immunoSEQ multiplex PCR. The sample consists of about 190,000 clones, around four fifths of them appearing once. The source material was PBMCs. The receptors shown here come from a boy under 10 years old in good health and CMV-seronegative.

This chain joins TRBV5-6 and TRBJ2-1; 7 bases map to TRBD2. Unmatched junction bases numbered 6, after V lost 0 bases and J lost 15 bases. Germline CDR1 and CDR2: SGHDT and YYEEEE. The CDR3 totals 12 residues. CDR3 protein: CASSLGAGTMFF. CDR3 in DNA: TGTGCCAGCAGCTTGGGAGCGGGAACAATGTTCTTC.

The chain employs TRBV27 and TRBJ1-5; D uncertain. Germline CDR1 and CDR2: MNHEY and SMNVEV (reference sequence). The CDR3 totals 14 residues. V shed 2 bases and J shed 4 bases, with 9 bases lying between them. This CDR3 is CASSLNADNQPQHF. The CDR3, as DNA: TGTGCCAGCAGTTTAAACGCAGATAATCAGCCCCAGCATTTT.

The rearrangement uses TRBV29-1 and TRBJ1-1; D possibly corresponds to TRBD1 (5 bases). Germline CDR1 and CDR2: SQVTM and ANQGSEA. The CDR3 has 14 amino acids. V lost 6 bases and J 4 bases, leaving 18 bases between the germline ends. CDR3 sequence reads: CSVWGGDGGTEAFF. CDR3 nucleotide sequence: TGCAGCGTGTGGGGAGGCGACGGGGGCACTGAAGCTTTCTTT.

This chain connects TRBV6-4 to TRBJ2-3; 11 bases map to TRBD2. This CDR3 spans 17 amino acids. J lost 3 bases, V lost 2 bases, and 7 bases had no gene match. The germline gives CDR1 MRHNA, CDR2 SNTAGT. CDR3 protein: CASSDELAGVDTDTQYF. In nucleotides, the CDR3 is TGTGCCAGCAGTGACGAACTAGCGGGAGTGGATACAGATACGCAGTATTTT.

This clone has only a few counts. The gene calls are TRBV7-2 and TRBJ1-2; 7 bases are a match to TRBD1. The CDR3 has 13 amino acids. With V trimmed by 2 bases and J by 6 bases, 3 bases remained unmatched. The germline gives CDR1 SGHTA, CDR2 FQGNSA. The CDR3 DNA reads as TGTGCCAGCAGCTTATGGGGGACAGATGGCTACACCTTC. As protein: CASSLWGTDGYTF.

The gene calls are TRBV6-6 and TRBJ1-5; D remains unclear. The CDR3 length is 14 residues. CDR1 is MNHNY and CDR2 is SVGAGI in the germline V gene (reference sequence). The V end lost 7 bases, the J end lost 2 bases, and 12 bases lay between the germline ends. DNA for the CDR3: TGTGCCAGCACCCCCGGAGGGCGCAATCAGCCCCAGCATTTT. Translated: CASTPGGRNQPQHF.

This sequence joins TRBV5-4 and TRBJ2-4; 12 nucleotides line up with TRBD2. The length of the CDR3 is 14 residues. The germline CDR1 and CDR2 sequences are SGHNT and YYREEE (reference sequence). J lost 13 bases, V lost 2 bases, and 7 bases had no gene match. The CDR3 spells CASSFDSLAGGQYF. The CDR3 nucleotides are TGTGCCAGCAGCTTTGACTCTCTAGCGGGGGGGCAGTACTTC.

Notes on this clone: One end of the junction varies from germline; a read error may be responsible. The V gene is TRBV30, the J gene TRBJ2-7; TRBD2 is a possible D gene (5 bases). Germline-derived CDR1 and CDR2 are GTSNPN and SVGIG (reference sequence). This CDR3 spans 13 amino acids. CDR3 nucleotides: TGTACCTGGAGTAAGGACTCAACCTACGAGCAGTACTTC. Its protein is CTWSKDSTYEQYF.

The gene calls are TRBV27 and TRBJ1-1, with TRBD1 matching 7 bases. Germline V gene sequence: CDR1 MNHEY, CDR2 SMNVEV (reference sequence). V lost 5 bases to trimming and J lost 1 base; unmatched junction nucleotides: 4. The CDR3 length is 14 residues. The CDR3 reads CASSKQGSNTEAFF. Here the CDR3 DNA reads TGTGCCAGCAGTAAACAGGGGTCGAACACTGAAGCTTTCTTT.

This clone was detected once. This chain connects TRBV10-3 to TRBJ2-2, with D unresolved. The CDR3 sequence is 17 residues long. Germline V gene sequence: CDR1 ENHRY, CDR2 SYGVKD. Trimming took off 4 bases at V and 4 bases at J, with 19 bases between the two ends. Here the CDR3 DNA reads TGTGCCATCAGTGGGTCGAGTTTGCTGGAGTCCACCGGGGAGCTGTTTTTT. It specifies CAISGSSLLESTGELFF.

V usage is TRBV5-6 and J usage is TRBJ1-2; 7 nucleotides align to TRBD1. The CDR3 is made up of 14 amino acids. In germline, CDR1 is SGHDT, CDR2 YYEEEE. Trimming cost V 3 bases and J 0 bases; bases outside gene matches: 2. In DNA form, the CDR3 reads TGTGCCAGCAGCTCACAGGGGACTAACTATGGCTACACCTTC. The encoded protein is CASSSQGTNYGYTF.

The CDR3 sequence is CASSLAGTVDGNTIYF. Here the CDR3 DNA reads TGTGCCAGCAGCTTGGCGGGGACAGTGGATGGAAACACCATATATTTT. The J gene is TRBJ1-3, the V gene TRBV7-9; 7 nucleotides agree with TRBD1. Trimming cost V 3 bases and J 3 bases; bases outside gene matches: 8. The CDR3 runs to 16 residues. Germline CDR1 SEHNR, CDR2 FQNEAQ (reference sequence).

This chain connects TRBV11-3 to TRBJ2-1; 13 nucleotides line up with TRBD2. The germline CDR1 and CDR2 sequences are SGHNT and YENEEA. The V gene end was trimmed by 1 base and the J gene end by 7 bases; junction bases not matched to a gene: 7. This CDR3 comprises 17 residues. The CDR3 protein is CASSLGTSGGLRNEQFF. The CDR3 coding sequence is TGTGCCAGCAGCTTAGGGACTAGCGGGGGCCTTCGTAATGAGCAGTTCTTC.

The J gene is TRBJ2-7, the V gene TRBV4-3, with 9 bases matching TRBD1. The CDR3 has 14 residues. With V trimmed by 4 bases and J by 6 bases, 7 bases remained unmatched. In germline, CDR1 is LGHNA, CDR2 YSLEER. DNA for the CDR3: TGCGCCAGCAGCCTCGACAGGGGGAGCACCGAGCAGTACTTC. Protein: CASSLDRGSTEQYF.

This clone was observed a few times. The CDR3, as DNA: TGTGCCAGCAACCTCATAGCGGGGGGGCCCACCGGGGAGCTGTTTTTT. Its translation: CASNLIAGGPTGELFF. This chain links TRBV9 with TRBJ2-2; 11 bases line up with TRBD2. From germline, CDR1 is SGDLS and CDR2 YYNGEE. This CDR3 has 16 amino acids. V shed 6 bases and J 4 bases; nucleotides not matched to a gene: 8. Based on the CDR3 plus reference TRBV9 and TRBJ2-2, the full variable domain is DSGVTQTPKHLITATGQRVTLRCSPRSGDLSVYWYQQSLDQGLQFLIQYYNGEERAKGNILERFSAQQFPDLHSELNLSSLELGDSALYFCASNLIAGGPTGELFFGEGSRLTVL.

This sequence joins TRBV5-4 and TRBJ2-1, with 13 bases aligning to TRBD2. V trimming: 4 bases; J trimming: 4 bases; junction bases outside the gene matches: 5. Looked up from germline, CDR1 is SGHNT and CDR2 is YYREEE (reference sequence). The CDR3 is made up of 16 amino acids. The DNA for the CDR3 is TGTGCCAGCAGCCTATTACTAGCGGGAGGGTACAATGAGCAGTTCTTC. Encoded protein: CASSLLLAGGYNEQFF.

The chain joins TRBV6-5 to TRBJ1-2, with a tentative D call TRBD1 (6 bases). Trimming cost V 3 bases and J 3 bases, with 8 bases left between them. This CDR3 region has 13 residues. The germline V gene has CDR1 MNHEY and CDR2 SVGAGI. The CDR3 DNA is TGTGCCAGCAGTTATAACAGGGACTATGGCTACACCTTC. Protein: CASSYNRDYGYTF.

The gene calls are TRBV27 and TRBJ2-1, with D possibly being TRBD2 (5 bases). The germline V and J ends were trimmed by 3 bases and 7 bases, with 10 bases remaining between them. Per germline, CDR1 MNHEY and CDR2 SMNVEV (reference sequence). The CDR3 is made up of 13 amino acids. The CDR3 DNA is TGTGCCAGCAGTTTTTCTAGCCAGAATGAGCAGTTCTTC. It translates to CASSFSSQNEQFF.

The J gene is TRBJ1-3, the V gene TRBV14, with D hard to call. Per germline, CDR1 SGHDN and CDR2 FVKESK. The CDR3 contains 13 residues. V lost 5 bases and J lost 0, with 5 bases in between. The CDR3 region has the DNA TGTGCCAGCAGCTGGAGCTCTGGAAACACCATATATTTT. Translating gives CASSWSSGNTIYF. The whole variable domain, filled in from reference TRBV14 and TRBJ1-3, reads EAGVTQFPSHSVIEKGQTVTLRCDPISGHDNLYWYRRVMGKEIKFLLHFVKESKQDESGMPNNRFLAERTGGTYSTLKVQPAELEDSGVYFCASSWSSGNTIYFGEGSWLTVV.

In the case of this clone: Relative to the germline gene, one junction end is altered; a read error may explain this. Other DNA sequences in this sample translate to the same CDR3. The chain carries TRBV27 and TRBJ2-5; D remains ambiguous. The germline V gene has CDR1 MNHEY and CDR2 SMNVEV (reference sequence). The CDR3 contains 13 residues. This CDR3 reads CASSSSTQETQYF. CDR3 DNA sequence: TGCGCCAGCAGTTCCTCGACTCAAGAGACCCAGTACTTC.

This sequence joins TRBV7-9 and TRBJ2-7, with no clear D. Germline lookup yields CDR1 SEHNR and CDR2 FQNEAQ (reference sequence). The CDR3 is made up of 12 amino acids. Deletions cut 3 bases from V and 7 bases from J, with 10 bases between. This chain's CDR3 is CASSLGGREQYV. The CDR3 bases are TGTGCCAGCAGCTTGGGTGGGCGGGAGCAGTACGTC.

CDR3 coding DNA: TGTGCCTGGAGGGGACAGGGGGCCCGGGAGCAGTACTTC. Translating it yields CAWRGQGAREQYF. The chain recombines TRBV30 with TRBJ2-7, with 12 bases matching TRBD1. From germline, CDR1 is GTSNPN and CDR2 SVGIG (reference sequence). Unmatched junction bases numbered 4, after V lost 3 bases and J lost 7 bases. CDR3 length: 13 amino acids.

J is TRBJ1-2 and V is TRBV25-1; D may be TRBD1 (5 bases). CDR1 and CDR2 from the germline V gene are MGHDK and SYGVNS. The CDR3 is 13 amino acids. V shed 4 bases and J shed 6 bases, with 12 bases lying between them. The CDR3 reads CASSGGGRDGYTF. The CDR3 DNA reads TGTGCCAGCAGTGGGGGAGGCAGGGATGGCTACACCTTC.

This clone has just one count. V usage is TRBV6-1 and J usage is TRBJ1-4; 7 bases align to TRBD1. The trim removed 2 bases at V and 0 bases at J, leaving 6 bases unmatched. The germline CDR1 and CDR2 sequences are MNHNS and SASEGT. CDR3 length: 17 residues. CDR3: CASSELGGGSTNEKLFF. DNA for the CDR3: TGTGCCAGCAGTGAATTAGGGGGCGGGTCAACTAATGAAAAACTGTTTTTT.

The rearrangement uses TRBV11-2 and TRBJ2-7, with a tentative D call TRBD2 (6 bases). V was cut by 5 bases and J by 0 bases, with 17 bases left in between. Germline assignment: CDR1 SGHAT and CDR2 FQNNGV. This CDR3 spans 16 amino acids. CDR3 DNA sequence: TGTGCCAGCAGCGGACTCATATACGGGAGCTCCTACGAGCAGTACTTC. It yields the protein CASSGLIYGSSYEQYF.

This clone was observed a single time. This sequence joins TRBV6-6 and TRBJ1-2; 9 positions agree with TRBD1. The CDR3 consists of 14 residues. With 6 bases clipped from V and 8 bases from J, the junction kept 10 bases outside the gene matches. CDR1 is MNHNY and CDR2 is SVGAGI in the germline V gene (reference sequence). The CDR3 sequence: CASREPGQGVGYTF. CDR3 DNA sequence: TGTGCCAGCAGGGAGCCGGGACAGGGTGTAGGCTACACCTTC.